Listed below are T cell receptor beta chains from one sample, sequenced in a study of T cells in localized non-small cell lung cancer. Clones were read by immunoSEQ multiplex PCR, and TCRdb kept only the in-frame ones, dropping some. The sample contains 40,000 to 65,000 clones, 85% to 90% of which appear only once. Sequencing used PBMCs, obtained before any cancer treatment. These TCRs come from a female donor with stage II lung adenocarcinoma. CDR3s include the opening cysteine and the closing phenylalanine or tryptophan. Fields, in order: J gene, V gene, CDR3 protein.

j_gene: TRBJ2-7; v_gene: TRBV7-9; CDR3aa: CASSLEVGRPGEQYF
j_gene: TRBJ1-5; v_gene: TRBV7-2; CDR3aa: CASSQGQGPNQPQHF
j_gene: TRBJ1-5; v_gene: TRBV12-1; CDR3aa: CASSPTGEEEPQHF
j_gene: TRBJ1-1; v_gene: TRBV2; CDR3aa: CASSGLLDTEAFF
j_gene: TRBJ1-1; v_gene: TRBV11-2; CDR3aa: CASSLLAAMNTEAFF
j_gene: TRBJ1-1; v_gene: TRBV6-5; CDR3aa: CASSYDGGRTEAFF
j_gene: TRBJ1-1; v_gene: TRBV6-6; CDR3aa: CASSYATGGITEAFF
j_gene: TRBJ1-1; v_gene: TRBV2; CDR3aa: CASSEARTGGYTEAFF
j_gene: TRBJ2-5; v_gene: TRBV7-2; CDR3aa: CASSLMSIGETQYF
j_gene: TRBJ2-3; v_gene: TRBV19; CDR3aa: CASSMRSRGDTQYF
j_gene: TRBJ1-5; v_gene: TRBV2; CDR3aa: CASIEDRISNQPQHF
j_gene: TRBJ1-2; v_gene: TRBV18; CDR3aa: CASSPQGARGYTF
j_gene: TRBJ1-4; v_gene: TRBV5-1; CDR3aa: CASSSGGTVNEKLFF
j_gene: TRBJ2-1; v_gene: TRBV19; CDR3aa: CASSKNTGTGEDEQFF
j_gene: TRBJ2-5; v_gene: TRBV5-1; CDR3aa: CASSAGGLRRETQYF
j_gene: TRBJ1-1; v_gene: TRBV30; CDR3aa: CAWKGQSEAFF
j_gene: TRBJ2-7; v_gene: TRBV19; CDR3aa: CASSTGQGGEQYF
j_gene: TRBJ1-2; v_gene: TRBV5-1; CDR3aa: CASSLDSYGYTF
j_gene: TRBJ2-5; v_gene: TRBV6-1; CDR3aa: CASSRAETQYF
j_gene: TRBJ1-1; v_gene: TRBV5-5; CDR3aa: CASSPDGNTEAFF
j_gene: TRBJ2-4; v_gene: TRBV2; CDR3aa: CASSPRFGQTLAKNIQYF
j_gene: TRBJ2-7; v_gene: TRBV7-9; CDR3aa: CASSSQFGVAYEQYF
j_gene: TRBJ2-7; v_gene: TRBV2; CDR3aa: CASRGGSYEQYF
j_gene: TRBJ1-2; v_gene: TRBV5-1; CDR3aa: CASSPGQGASPGYTF
j_gene: TRBJ2-7; v_gene: TRBV7-8; CDR3aa: CASALGVGGYEQYF
j_gene: TRBJ1-4; v_gene: TRBV7-6; CDR3aa: CASSSPGQGAPRGEKLFF
j_gene: TRBJ2-2; v_gene: TRBV7-2; CDR3aa: CASSLARTTGELFF
j_gene: TRBJ1-4; v_gene: TRBV30; CDR3aa: CAWSGQRINEKLFF
j_gene: TRBJ2-5; v_gene: TRBV20-1; CDR3aa: CSAGTGTQYF
j_gene: TRBJ2-5; v_gene: TRBV11-3; CDR3aa: CASSVLGAETQYF
j_gene: TRBJ1-1; v_gene: TRBV7-2; CDR3aa: CASSSRGSHTEAFF
j_gene: TRBJ1-2; v_gene: TRBV4-1; CDR3aa: CASSRPLQGTNYGYTF
j_gene: TRBJ2-5; v_gene: TRBV7-7; CDR3aa: CASSPSRGVGETQYF
j_gene: TRBJ1-1; v_gene: TRBV7-9; CDR3aa: CASSLDRANTEAFF
j_gene: TRBJ1-1; v_gene: TRBV5-1; CDR3aa: CASSSEGSGTEAFF
j_gene: TRBJ2-1; v_gene: TRBV7-2; CDR3aa: CASSPDRVTYNEQFF
j_gene: TRBJ1-2; v_gene: TRBV11-2; CDR3aa: CASSLEGIGYTF
j_gene: TRBJ1-2; v_gene: TRBV4-1; CDR3aa: CASSHGGGRANEPNYGYTF
j_gene: TRBJ1-5; v_gene: TRBV7-6; CDR3aa: CASSLQQGNQPQHF
j_gene: TRBJ1-4; v_gene: TRBV23-1; CDR3aa: CASSLSGPNEKLFF
j_gene: TRBJ1-1; v_gene: TRBV6-1; CDR3aa: CASRDQGSWTEAFF
j_gene: TRBJ2-2; v_gene: TRBV19; CDR3aa: CASSIRRSANTGELFF
j_gene: TRBJ2-4; v_gene: TRBV27; CDR3aa: CASSSIGDRAKNIQYF
j_gene: TRBJ2-7; v_gene: TRBV6-1; CDR3aa: CASSDRTAAYEQYF
j_gene: TRBJ2-1; v_gene: TRBV6-1; CDR3aa: CATTVAGGTYNEQFF
j_gene: TRBJ2-7; v_gene: TRBV19; CDR3aa: CASTSTSGGTLYEQYF
j_gene: TRBJ2-3; v_gene: TRBV7-9; CDR3aa: CASSPDRGEPTNTDTQYF
j_gene: TRBJ2-7; v_gene: TRBV5-1; CDR3aa: CASSLVGGPYEQYF
j_gene: TRBJ1-2; v_gene: TRBV30; CDR3aa: CALRGSAYGYTF
j_gene: TRBJ1-2; v_gene: TRBV5-6; CDR3aa: CASSLTGDYGYTF
j_gene: TRBJ2-1; v_gene: TRBV5-1; CDR3aa: CASSSGGAGEQFF
j_gene: TRBJ2-7; v_gene: TRBV27; CDR3aa: CASSPDLRGGEQYF
j_gene: TRBJ2-3; v_gene: TRBV9; CDR3aa: CASSVNRPDTQYF
j_gene: TRBJ2-7; v_gene: TRBV5-1; CDR3aa: CASSLLAGGSYEQYF
j_gene: TRBJ1-2; v_gene: TRBV15; CDR3aa: CATSRDKRGNYGYTF
j_gene: TRBJ1-3; v_gene: TRBV4-1; CDR3aa: CASSPERGFEGNTIYF
j_gene: TRBJ1-2; v_gene: TRBV5-1; CDR3aa: CASSLVYQGANYGYTF